What follows are 10 T cell receptor beta chains derived from one specimen sequenced in a study of control samples from healthy donors and cancer patients. Repertoires were generated with immunoSEQ multiplex PCR, while TCRdb's copy carries only in-frame clones and drops some. The top ten hold approximately 6.1% of the sample, which has about 150,000 clones, roughly 94% seen once. The sequencing input was blood. Receptors were obtained from a man aged 35 to 55 in good health.

This rearrangement joins TRBV2 to TRBJ1-2, with 10 positions matching TRBD1. CDR3 length: 13 residues. CDR1 is SNHLY and CDR2 is FYNNEI in the germline V gene. J gave up 6 bases and V 8 bases, and 6 bases lay outside the gene matches. CDR3 amino acids: CASVRQGANGYTF. In DNA, the CDR3 is TGTGCCAGCGTCAGACAGGGGGCGAATGGCTACACCTTC.

This clone has a single count. The genes are TRBV11-2 and TRBJ1-6, with D tentatively TRBD1 (5 bases). V was trimmed by 1 base and J by 8 bases, leaving 12 bases between them. From germline, CDR1 is SGHAT and CDR2 FQNNGV. CDR3 size: 15 residues. The CDR3 protein is CASSLVGQGDSPLHF. The CDR3 nucleotides read TGTGCCAGCAGCTTAGTGGGTCAGGGAGATTCACCCCTCCACTTT.

The genes are TRBV4-1 and TRBJ1-6; the D gene is possibly TRBD1 (6 bases). CDR3 length: 17 amino acids. CDR1 MGHRA and CDR2 YSYEKL come from the germline V gene. V lost 0 bases and J 6 bases, leaving 15 bases between the germline ends. The CDR3 DNA follows: TGCGCCAGCAGCCAAGATTTTGGGGGGCGCGGTAATTCACCCCTCCACTTT. It yields the protein CASSQDFGGRGNSPLHF.

The chain uses TRBV29-1 and TRBJ1-2, with D uncertain. Germline V lookup: CDR1 SQVTM, CDR2 ANQGSEA. The CDR3 contains 11 residues. V gave up 5 bases and J gave up 4 bases, with 8 bases separating them. The chain's CDR3 is CSVSTAYGYTF. The CDR3 bases are TGCAGCGTTTCAACAGCCTATGGCTACACCTTC.

The V call is TRBV7-9, the J call TRBJ1-2; D ambiguous. Germline CDR1 is SEHNR and CDR2 is FQNEAQ (reference sequence). This CDR3 region has 14 residues. V lost 5 bases and J 0 bases, leaving 10 bases between the germline ends. The CDR3 sequence is CASSPPEANYGYTF. For the CDR3, the DNA is TGTGCCAGCAGCCCCCCAGAGGCTAACTATGGCTACACCTTC.

This chain joins TRBV28 and TRBJ2-7, with D possibly being TRBD2 (7 bases). The germline V gene encodes CDR1 MDHEN and CDR2 SYDVKM. CDR3 size: 15 residues. The V end was cut by 3 bases, the J end by 2 bases, with 14 bases between. The CDR3 bases are TGTGCCAGCAGTTTTGAGGGGGGGGTAGCCTACGAGCAGTACTTC. This codes for CASSFEGGVAYEQYF.

This chain links TRBV28 with TRBJ2-4, with 10 bases matching TRBD1. In germline, CDR1 is MDHEN, CDR2 SYDVKM. After removal of 5 bases from V and 0 bases from J, the junction contained 7 bases not matched to a gene. The CDR3 sequence is 17 residues long. In nucleotides, the CDR3 is TGTGCCAGCAGTCCCCAGGGACAGGGGTTAGCCAAAAACATTCAGTACTTC. As protein: CASSPQGQGLAKNIQYF.

V gene TRBV5-1 combines with J gene TRBJ1-2; possible D gene TRBD1, 5 bases. There are 15 residues in the CDR3. Germline values: CDR1 SGHRS, CDR2 YFSETQ. Trimming took off 4 bases at V and 2 bases at J, with 15 bases between the two ends. CDR3 protein: CASSPIPGQNYGYTF. For the CDR3, the DNA is TGCGCCAGCAGCCCGATCCCAGGGCAGAACTATGGCTACACCTTC.

The chain has TRBV2 and TRBJ1-2, with D uncertain. With 4 bases removed from V and 1 base from J, the gap between germline ends came to 10 bases. There are 14 residues in the CDR3. Germline CDR1 SNHLY, CDR2 FYNNEI. CDR3 DNA sequence: TGTGCCAGCAGTGGTCCTTCCTTTAACTATGGCTACACCTTC. Translating gives CASSGPSFNYGYTF.

About this clone itself: A much larger clone differs from this one at a single base, so this may be a read error. This chain joins TRBV7-9 and TRBJ2-3; 12 nucleotides align to TRBD2. The germline V gene has CDR1 SEHNR and CDR2 FQNEAQ (reference sequence). Unmatched junction bases numbered 4, after V lost 5 bases and J lost 13 bases. This CDR3 spans 12 amino acids. The CDR3 DNA follows: TGTGCCAGCAGCCTCGGACTAGCGGGGAAGTATTTT. This translates into CASSLGLAGKYF.